This T cell receptor beta chain was identified during a study of Ad26.COV2.S vaccination and SARS-CoV-2 variants. Treatment denoted: roughly 18 received Ad26.COV2.S at low or high dose, single or two shots; roughly 5 received placebo; per-sample allocation not given. The investigators took samples on day 63 after the first vaccine or placebo injection. Looked up from germline, CDR1 is MNHEY and CDR2 is SVGEGT. CDR3 length equals 16 residues. The J segment lost 2 bases and the V segment lost 1 base, leaving 4 bases of the junction unmatched. Using immunoSEQ multiplex PCR, the repertoire was profiled, and TCRdb retains in-frame clones only, with some absent. This table holds about 400,000 clones, roughly 90% found once.

Sequencing was performed on peripheral blood, taken in a trial of Ad26.COV2.S vaccine versus placebo. V and J are TRBV6-2 or TRBV6-3 and TRBJ2-7; 11 nucleotides line up with TRBD1. This receptor was taken from a person between 18 and 60 years old who received the Ad26.COV2.S COVID-19 vaccine or a placebo. This CDR3 reads CASSYLGTGGTYEQYF. The CDR3 DNA follows: TGTGCCAGCAGTTACTTAGGGACAGGGGGAACCTACGAGCAGTACTTC.